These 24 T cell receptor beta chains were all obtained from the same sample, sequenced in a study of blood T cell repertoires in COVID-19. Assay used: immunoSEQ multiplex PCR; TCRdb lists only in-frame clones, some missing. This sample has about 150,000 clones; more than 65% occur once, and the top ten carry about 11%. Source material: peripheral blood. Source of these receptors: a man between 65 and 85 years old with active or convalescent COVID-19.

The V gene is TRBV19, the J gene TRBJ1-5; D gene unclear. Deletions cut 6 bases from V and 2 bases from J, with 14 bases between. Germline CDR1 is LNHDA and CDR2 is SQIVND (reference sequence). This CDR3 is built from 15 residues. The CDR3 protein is CASRTGRGGNQPQHF. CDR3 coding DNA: TGTGCCAGTAGAACCGGGCGGGGAGGCAATCAGCCCCAGCATTTT.

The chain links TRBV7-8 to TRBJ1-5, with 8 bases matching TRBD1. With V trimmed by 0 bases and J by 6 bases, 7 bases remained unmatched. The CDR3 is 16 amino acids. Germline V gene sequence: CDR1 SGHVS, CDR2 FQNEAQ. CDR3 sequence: CASSLASLQGGQPQHF. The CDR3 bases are TGTGCCAGCAGCTTAGCGTCCTTACAGGGGGGTCAGCCCCAGCATTTT.

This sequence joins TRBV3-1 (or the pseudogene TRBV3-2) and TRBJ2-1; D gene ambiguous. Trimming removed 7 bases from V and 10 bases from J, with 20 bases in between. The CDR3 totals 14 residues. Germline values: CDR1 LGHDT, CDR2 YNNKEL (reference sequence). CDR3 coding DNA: TGTGCCAGCAACCCCCGCTTTCGCAAGACAGAGCAGTTCTTC. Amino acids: CASNPRFRKTEQFF.

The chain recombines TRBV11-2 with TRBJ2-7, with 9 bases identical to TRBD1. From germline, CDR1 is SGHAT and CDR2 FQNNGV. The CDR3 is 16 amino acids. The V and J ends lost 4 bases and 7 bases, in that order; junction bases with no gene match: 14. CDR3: CASSWVLGQGGLEQYF. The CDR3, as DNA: TGTGCCAGCAGCTGGGTGTTGGGACAGGGAGGGTTAGAGCAGTACTTC.

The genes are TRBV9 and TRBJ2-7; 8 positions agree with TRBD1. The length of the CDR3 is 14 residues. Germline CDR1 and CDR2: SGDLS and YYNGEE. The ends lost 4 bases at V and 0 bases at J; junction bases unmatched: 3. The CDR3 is CASSRGQASYEQYF. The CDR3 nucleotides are TGTGCCAGCAGCCGGGGACAGGCCTCCTACGAGCAGTACTTC.

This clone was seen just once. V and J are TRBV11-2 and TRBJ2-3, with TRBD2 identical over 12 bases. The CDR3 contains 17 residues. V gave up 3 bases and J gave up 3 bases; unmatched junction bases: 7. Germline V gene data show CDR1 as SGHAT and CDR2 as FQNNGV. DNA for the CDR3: TGTGCCAGCAGCTTTCTGACTAGCGGGAGTTTGACAGATACGCAGTATTTT. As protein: CASSFLTSGSLTDTQYF.

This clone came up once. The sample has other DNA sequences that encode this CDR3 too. This CDR3 reads CASSQGQGYYGYTF. The CDR3 coding sequence is TGTGCCAGCAGCCAGGGACAGGGGTACTATGGCTACACCTTC. The rearrangement joins TRBV3-1 (or the pseudogene TRBV3-2) to TRBJ1-2, with TRBD1 matching over 10 bases. Germline V gene lookup returns CDR1 LGHDT and CDR2 YNNKEL (reference sequence). The CDR3 length is 14 residues. The V segment lost 3 bases and the J segment 3 bases; nucleotides outside the gene matches: 1.

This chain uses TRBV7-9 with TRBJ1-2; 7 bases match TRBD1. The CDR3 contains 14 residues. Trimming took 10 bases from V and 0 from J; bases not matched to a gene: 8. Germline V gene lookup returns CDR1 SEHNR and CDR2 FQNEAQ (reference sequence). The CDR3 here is CATSDGTANYGYTF. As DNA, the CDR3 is TGTGCCACCTCAGACGGGACAGCTAACTATGGCTACACCTTC.

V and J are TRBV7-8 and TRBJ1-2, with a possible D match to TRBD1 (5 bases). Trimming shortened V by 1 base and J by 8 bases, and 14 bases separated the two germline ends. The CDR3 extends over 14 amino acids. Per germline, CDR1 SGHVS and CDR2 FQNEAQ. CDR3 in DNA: TGTGCCAGCAGCTTAGGGGGCCGCAGTACCGGCTACACCTTC. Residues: CASSLGGRSTGYTF.

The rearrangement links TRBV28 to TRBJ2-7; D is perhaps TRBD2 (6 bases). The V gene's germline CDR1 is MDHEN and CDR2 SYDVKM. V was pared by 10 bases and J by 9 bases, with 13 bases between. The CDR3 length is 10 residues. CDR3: CATLGTRQYF. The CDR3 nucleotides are TGTGCCACCTTAGGGACTCGGCAGTACTTC.

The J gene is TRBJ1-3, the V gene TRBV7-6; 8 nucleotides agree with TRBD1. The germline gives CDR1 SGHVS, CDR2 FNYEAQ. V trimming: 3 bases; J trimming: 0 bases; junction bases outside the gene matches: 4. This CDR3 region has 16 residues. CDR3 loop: CASSFPTGGSGNTIYF. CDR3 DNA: TGTGCCAGCAGCTTCCCCACAGGGGGCTCTGGAAACACCATATATTTT.

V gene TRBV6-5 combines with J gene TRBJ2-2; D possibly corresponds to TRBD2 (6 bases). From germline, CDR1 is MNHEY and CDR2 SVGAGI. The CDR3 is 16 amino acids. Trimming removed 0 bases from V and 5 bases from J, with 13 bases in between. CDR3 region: CASSYSGTWRTGELFF. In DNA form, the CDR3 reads TGTGCCAGCAGTTACTCAGGGACTTGGAGGACCGGGGAGCTGTTTTTT.

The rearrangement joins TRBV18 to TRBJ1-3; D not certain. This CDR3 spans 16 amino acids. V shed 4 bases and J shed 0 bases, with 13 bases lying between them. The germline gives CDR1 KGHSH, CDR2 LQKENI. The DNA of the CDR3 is TGTGCCAGCTCACTGAGCGGGAGCAGCTCTGGAAACACCATATATTTT. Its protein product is CASSLSGSSSGNTIYF. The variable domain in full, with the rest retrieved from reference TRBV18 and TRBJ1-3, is NAGVMQNPRHLVRRRGQEARLRCSPMKGHSHVYWYRQLPEEGLKFMVYLQKENIIDESGMPKERFSAEFPKEGPSILRIQQVVRGDSAAYFCASSLSGSSSGNTIYFGEGSWLTVV.

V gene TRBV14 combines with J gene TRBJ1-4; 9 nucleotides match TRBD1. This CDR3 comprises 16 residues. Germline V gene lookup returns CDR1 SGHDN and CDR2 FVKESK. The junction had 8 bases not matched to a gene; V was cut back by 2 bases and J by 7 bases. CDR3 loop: CASSQRPGQGGEKLFF. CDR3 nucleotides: TGTGCCAGCAGCCAAAGACCGGGACAGGGTGGTGAAAAACTGTTTTTT.

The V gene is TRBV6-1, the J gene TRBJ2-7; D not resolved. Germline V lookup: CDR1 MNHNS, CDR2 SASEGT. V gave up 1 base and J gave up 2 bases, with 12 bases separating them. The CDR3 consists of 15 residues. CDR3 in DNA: TGTGCCAGCAGTGAAGTGGCATATGGTGCCTACGAGCAGTACTTC. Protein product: CASSEVAYGAYEQYF.

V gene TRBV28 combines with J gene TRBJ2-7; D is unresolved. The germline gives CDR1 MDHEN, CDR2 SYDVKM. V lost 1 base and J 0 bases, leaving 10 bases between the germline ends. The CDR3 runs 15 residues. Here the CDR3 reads CASSLSRLPSYEQYF. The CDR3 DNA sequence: TGTGCCAGCAGTTTATCTCGCCTACCCTCCTACGAGCAGTACTTC.

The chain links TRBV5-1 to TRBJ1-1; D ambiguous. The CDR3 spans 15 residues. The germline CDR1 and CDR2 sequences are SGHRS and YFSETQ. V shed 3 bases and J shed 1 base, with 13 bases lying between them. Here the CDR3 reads CASSSTGSSNTEAFF. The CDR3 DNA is TGCGCCAGCAGCTCGACGGGATCCTCGAACACTGAAGCTTTCTTT.

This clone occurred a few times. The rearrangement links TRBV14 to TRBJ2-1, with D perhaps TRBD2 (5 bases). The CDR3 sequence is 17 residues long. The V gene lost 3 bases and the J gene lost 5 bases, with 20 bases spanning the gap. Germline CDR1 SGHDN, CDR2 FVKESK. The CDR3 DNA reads TGTGCCAGCAGCCACCCAGCGCGGCTAGCCCCGCACAATGAGCAGTTCTTC. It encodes CASSHPARLAPHNEQFF.

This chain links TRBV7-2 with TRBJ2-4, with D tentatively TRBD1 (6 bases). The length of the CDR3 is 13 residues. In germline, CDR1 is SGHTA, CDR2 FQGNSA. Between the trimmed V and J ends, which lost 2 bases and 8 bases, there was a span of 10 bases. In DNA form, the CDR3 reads TGTGCCAGCAGCTTACTGGGGGCGGACATTCAGTACTTC. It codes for CASSLLGADIQYF.

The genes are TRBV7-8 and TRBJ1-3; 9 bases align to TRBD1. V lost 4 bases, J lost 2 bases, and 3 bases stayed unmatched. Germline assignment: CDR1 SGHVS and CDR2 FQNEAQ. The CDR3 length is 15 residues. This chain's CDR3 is CASSSRQGAGNTIYF. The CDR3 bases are TGTGCCAGCAGCTCCAGACAGGGGGCTGGAAACACCATATATTTT.

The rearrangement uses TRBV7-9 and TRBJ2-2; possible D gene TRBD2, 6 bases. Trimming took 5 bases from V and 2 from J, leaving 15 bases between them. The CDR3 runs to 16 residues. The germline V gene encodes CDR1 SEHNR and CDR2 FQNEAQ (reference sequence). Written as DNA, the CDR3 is TGTGCCAGCAGCGAAAGACCCGGGAGAAACACCGGGGAGCTGTTTTTT. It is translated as CASSERPGRNTGELFF.

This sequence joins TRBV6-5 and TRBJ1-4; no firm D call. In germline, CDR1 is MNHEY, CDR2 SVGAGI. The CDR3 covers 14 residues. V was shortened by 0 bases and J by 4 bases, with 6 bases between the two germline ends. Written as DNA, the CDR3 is TGTGCCAGCAGTTACTCATCTTTTAATGAAAAACTGTTTTTT. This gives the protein CASSYSSFNEKLFF.

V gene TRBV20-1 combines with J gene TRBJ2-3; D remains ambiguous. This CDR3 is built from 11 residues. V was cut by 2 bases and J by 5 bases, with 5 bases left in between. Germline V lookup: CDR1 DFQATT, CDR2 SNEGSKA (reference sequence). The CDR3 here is CSARPKDTQYF. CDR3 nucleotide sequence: TGCAGTGCTAGACCAAAAGATACGCAGTATTTT.

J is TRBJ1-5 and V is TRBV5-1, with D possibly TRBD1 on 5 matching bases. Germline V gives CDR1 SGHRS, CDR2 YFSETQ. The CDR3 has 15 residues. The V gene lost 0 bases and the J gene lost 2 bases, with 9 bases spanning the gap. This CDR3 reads CASSLEGMGNQPQHF. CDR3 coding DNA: TGCGCCAGCAGCTTGGAGGGGATGGGCAATCAGCCCCAGCATTTT. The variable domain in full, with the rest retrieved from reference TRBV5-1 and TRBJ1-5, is KAGVTQTPRYLIKTRGQQVTLSCSPISGHRSVSWYQQTPGQGLQFLFEYFSETQRNKGNFPGRFSGRQFSNSRSEMNVSTLELGDSALYLCASSLEGMGNQPQHFGDGTRLSIL.